These 27 T cell receptor beta chains originate from one sample sequenced in a study of shared clonotypes between healthy human individuals. TCRdb's copy holds only in-frame clones and misses some; the assay was immunoSEQ multiplex PCR. The sample includes roughly 100,000 clones, roughly 66% seen only once; the top ten take approximately 25%. What was sequenced was memory CD8+ T cells sorted from blood. Subset in this sample: CD45RO+ cells pooled with CCR7-negative TemRA cells. Every receptor here comes from a woman aged 25-40 years in good health.

The chain employs TRBV25-1 and TRBJ2-1, with D unresolved. Germline V lookup: CDR1 MGHDK, CDR2 SYGVNS. Trimming removed 1 base at V and 6 bases at J, with 4 bases between. The CDR3 has 12 residues. The CDR3 region has the DNA TGTGCCAGCAGTGAATTTCGCAATGAGCAGTTCTTC. Translated: CASSEFRNEQFF.

The chain recombines TRBV2 with TRBJ2-7; a possible D gene is TRBD1 (5 bases). This CDR3 spans 13 amino acids. Trimming left V 6 bases short and J 3 bases short, with 12 bases between. CDR1 SNHLY and CDR2 FYNNEI come from the germline V gene. Here the CDR3 reads CASSPTEDYEQYF. CDR3 sequence (DNA): TGTGCCAGCAGCCCGACAGAAGACTACGAGCAGTACTTC.

The rearrangement links TRBV5-6 to TRBJ2-1; a weak D match, TRBD2 (6 bases). This CDR3 has 14 residues. Looked up from germline, CDR1 is SGHDT and CDR2 is YYEEEE. Trimming cost V 4 bases and J 7 bases, with 15 bases left between them. The CDR3 is CASSAGAGLNEQFF. The DNA of the CDR3 is TGTGCCAGCAGCGCCGGGGCGGGACTTAATGAGCAGTTCTTC.

This clone was picked up many times. The likely explanation is a read error, given a far larger clone one base away. Other DNA sequences within the sample encode an identical CDR3. The chain is built from TRBV5-2 and TRBJ2-7; the listed D gene, TRBD2, was not tested against the DNA. TRBV5-2 is a pseudogene. This CDR3 is 16 amino acids long. The chain's CDR3 is CASSQGLAVSSYEQYF. CDR3 DNA: TGTGCCAGCAGCCAAGGACTAGCGGTTTCATCCTACGAGCAGTACTTC.

The chain employs TRBV5-1 and TRBJ2-1; tentatively, D is TRBD1 (6 bases). The CDR3 is made up of 15 amino acids. Between the trimmed V and J ends, which lost 4 bases and 0 bases, there was a span of 11 bases. CDR1 is SGHRS and CDR2 is YFSETQ in the germline V gene. CDR3 nucleotide sequence: TGCGCCAGCAGCAATGACAGGAGCTCCTACAATGAGCAGTTCTTC. Translated: CASSNDRSSYNEQFF.

This chain uses TRBV28 with TRBJ2-4; D is perhaps TRBD2 (6 bases). Looked up from germline, CDR1 is MDHEN and CDR2 is SYDVKM. V lost 2 bases and J 0 bases, leaving 14 bases between the germline ends. The CDR3 is 17 amino acids. DNA for the CDR3: TGTGCCAGCAGTTTAGGTTTTGAGGAGGGAGCCAAAAACATTCAGTACTTC. Translation gives CASSLGFEEGAKNIQYF.

The CDR3 coding sequence is TGTGCCAGCAGCTGGTCAGGTCTAGCGGGAGCCTACAATGAGCAGTTCTTC. Translated: CASSWSGLAGAYNEQFF. This chain links TRBV11-2 with TRBJ2-1, with TRBD2 matching 10 bases. Trimming at V came to 4 bases and at J to 2 bases, leaving 8 bases not matched to a gene. CDR1 is SGHAT and CDR2 is FQNNGV in the germline V gene. The length of the CDR3 is 17 residues.

The chain has TRBV11-2 and TRBJ2-1, with D perhaps TRBD1 (5 bases). The CDR3 consists of 14 residues. The V end was cut by 0 bases, the J end by 5 bases, with 8 bases between. From germline, CDR1 is SGHAT and CDR2 FQNNGV. The CDR3 reads CASSLDRVNNEQFF. In DNA form, the CDR3 reads TGTGCCAGCAGCTTAGACAGGGTAAACAATGAGCAGTTCTTC.

The chain links TRBV4-1 to TRBJ2-7, with D unclear. The CDR3 extends over 14 amino acids. Between the trimmed V and J ends, which lost 2 bases and 12 bases, there was a span of 20 bases. Germline V CDR1 and CDR2: MGHRA, YSYEKL. CDR3 nucleotides: TGCGCCAGCAGCCAAATAGGCAATCGGTCCGGGTCGTACTTC. Its translation is CASSQIGNRSGSYF.

This chain links TRBV28 with TRBJ2-7; D is possibly TRBD2 (5 bases). This CDR3 has 15 residues. From germline, CDR1 is MDHEN and CDR2 SYDVKM. Trimming stripped 2 bases from V and 0 bases from J, with 11 bases between. CDR3 residues: CASSLGSGISYEQYF. DNA for the CDR3: TGTGCCAGCAGTTTAGGCTCCGGGATCTCCTACGAGCAGTACTTC.

The chain uses TRBV5-1 and TRBJ2-3, with 11 bases identical to TRBD2. Per the germline V gene, CDR1 is SGHRS and CDR2 is YFSETQ. The CDR3 extends over 16 amino acids. Trimming removed 0 bases from V and 3 bases from J; junction bases left unmatched: 3. CDR3 sequence reads: CASSLGLAGPTDTQYF. CDR3 in DNA: TGCGCCAGCAGCTTGGGACTAGCGGGACCAACAGATACGCAGTATTTT.

The chain carries TRBV25-1 and TRBJ2-3; tentatively, D is TRBD1 (6 bases). Germline V gene lookup returns CDR1 MGHDK and CDR2 SYGVNS. V lost 2 bases and J 2 bases, leaving 17 bases between the germline ends. The CDR3 contains 17 residues. The CDR3 protein is CASSEVSRDTDTDTQYF. The DNA of the CDR3 is TGTGCCAGCAGTGAAGTTTCCCGGGACACAGACACAGATACGCAGTATTTT.

This clone was picked up many times. The chain employs TRBV4-3 and TRBJ1-5; maybe TRBD1 (6 bases). The CDR3 runs 14 residues. CDR1 and CDR2 (germline): LGHNA, YSLEER. Trimming removed 1 base at V and 7 bases at J, with 11 bases between. CDR3 sequence reads: CASSQVADRQPQHF. In nucleotides, the CDR3 is TGCGCCAGCAGCCAAGTAGCGGACAGACAGCCCCAGCATTTT.

This chain uses TRBV18 with TRBJ2-5; the D gene is possibly TRBD2 (6 bases). The CDR3 runs to 17 residues. The germline V gene has CDR1 KGHSH and CDR2 LQKENI. V lost 3 bases to trimming and J lost 5 bases, with 22 bases between them. The CDR3 protein is CASSPSWFSGVTETQYF. The CDR3, as DNA: TGTGCCAGCTCACCCAGCTGGTTTTCGGGAGTAACGGAGACCCAGTACTTC.

A single count supports this clone. CDR3 bases: TGTGCCAGCAGTCCCACCTCCGAAAGGCGTGGAATGAACACTGAAGCTTTCTTT. Its translation is CASSPTSERRGMNTEAFF. This chain joins TRBV27 and TRBJ1-1; D is undetermined. Germline CDR1 and CDR2: MNHEY and SMNVEV (reference sequence). Trimming left V 5 bases short and J 0 bases short, with 22 bases between. The CDR3 consists of 18 residues.

The chain has TRBV10-3 and TRBJ2-1; no reliable D call. CDR3 length: 14 residues. Trimming stripped 10 bases from V and 6 bases from J, with 19 bases between. Germline CDR1 and CDR2: ENHRY and SYGVKD. This CDR3 reads CATSPPSAPNEQFF. The CDR3 coding sequence is TGTGCCACTTCCCCCCCAAGTGCTCCCAATGAGCAGTTCTTC.

This clone was observed a handful of times. CDR3 nucleotide sequence: TGTGCCACCAGCAGAGAGCGGGAGGCCCACAATGAGCAGTTCTTC. Amino acid sequence: CATSREREAHNEQFF. The V call is TRBV15, the J call TRBJ2-1, with 8 positions matching TRBD2. Germline V gives CDR1 LNHNV, CDR2 YYDKDF (reference sequence). Germline trimming cut 0 bases from V and 5 bases from J; bases unmatched to any gene: 3. This CDR3 has 15 amino acids.

The J gene is TRBJ2-7, the V gene TRBV7-8, with 7 bases fitting TRBD1. This CDR3 is built from 15 residues. The ends lost 4 bases at V and 5 bases at J; junction bases unmatched: 11. Germline assignment: CDR1 SGHVS and CDR2 FQNEAQ. This CDR3 is CASSSNRGATDEQYF. The CDR3 DNA reads as TGTGCCAGCAGCTCAAACAGGGGCGCGACAGACGAGCAGTACTTC.

The V gene is TRBV5-1, the J gene TRBJ2-1; D gene unclear. The ends were cut back, 0 bases at V and 8 bases at J, with 9 bases in the middle. Germline V gene sequence: CDR1 SGHRS, CDR2 YFSETQ. The CDR3 contains 13 residues. In DNA, the CDR3 is TGCGCCAGCAGCTTGGAACCGTCGCATGAGCAGTTCTTC. This encodes CASSLEPSHEQFF. The full variable domain, completed using reference TRBV5-1 and TRBJ2-1, is KAGVTQTPRYLIKTRGQQVTLSCSPISGHRSVSWYQQTPGQGLQFLFEYFSETQRNKGNFPGRFSGRQFSNSRSEMNVSTLELGDSALYLCASSLEPSHEQFFGPGTRLTVL.

This clone showed up many times. The V and J genes are TRBV6-6 and TRBJ2-3; perhaps D is TRBD1 or TRBD2 (7 bases each). The CDR3 runs to 15 residues. The germline CDR1 and CDR2 sequences are MNHNY and SVGAGI (reference sequence). V dropped 4 bases and J dropped 4 bases, with 15 bases sitting between them. This CDR3 is CASSWARGGADTQYF. The DNA for the CDR3 is TGTGCCAGCAGTTGGGCCAGGGGGGGGGCAGATACGCAGTATTTT.

The chain is built from TRBV21-1 and TRBJ1-3; the table assigns TRBD1, which was not confirmed against the DNA. TRBV21-1 is reported as a pseudogene. The CDR3 length is 13 residues. The CDR3 spells CASNSQAGNTIYF. The CDR3 DNA reads TGTGCCAGCAATTCCCAGGCTGGAAACACCATATATTTT.

This chain uses TRBV6-1 with TRBJ2-7, with D perhaps matching TRBD2 (6 bases). The CDR3 totals 15 residues. The germline V gene has CDR1 MNHNS and CDR2 SASEGT. Trimming cost V 5 bases and J 2 bases, with 16 bases left between them. The CDR3 here is CASSHVADTTYEQYF. The CDR3, as DNA: TGTGCCAGCAGTCATGTAGCGGATACGACCTACGAGCAGTACTTC.

This sequence joins TRBV5-6 and TRBJ1-2, with 9 bases lining up with TRBD1. Germline CDR1 reads SGHDT; CDR2 reads YYEEEE. The V gene end was trimmed by 2 bases and the J gene end by 1 base; junction bases not matched to a gene: 6. This CDR3 spans 16 amino acids. The CDR3 protein is CASSLQGARVNYGYTF. As DNA, the CDR3 is TGTGCCAGCAGCTTACAGGGGGCTCGGGTTAACTATGGCTACACCTTC.

This clone was seen a single time. The rearrangement uses TRBV7-9 and TRBJ1-2, with TRBD1 identical over 7 bases. The V segment lost 5 bases and the J segment 6 bases; nucleotides outside the gene matches: 12. There are 15 residues in the CDR3. Looked up from germline, CDR1 is SEHNR and CDR2 is FQNEAQ (reference sequence). The CDR3 loop is CASSAYRGEGDGYTF. Here the CDR3 DNA reads TGTGCCAGCAGCGCATACAGGGGAGAAGGGGATGGCTACACCTTC.

The chain combines TRBV6-1 with TRBJ2-7; D is possibly TRBD2 (6 bases). The CDR3 is 13 amino acids. Per the germline V gene, CDR1 is MNHNS and CDR2 is SASEGT. V lost 6 bases and J lost 3, with 12 bases in between. The CDR3 region is CASSRDLNYEQYF. The CDR3 coding sequence is TGTGCCAGCAGCCGGGACTTAAACTACGAGCAGTACTTC.

The rearrangement links TRBV2 to TRBJ2-5, with D perhaps TRBD2 (5 bases). Trimming took 8 bases from V and 5 from J, leaving 15 bases between them. This CDR3 is built from 13 residues. CDR1 SNHLY and CDR2 FYNNEI come from the germline V gene. The CDR3 bases are TGTGCCAGCTTCACTAGGGTGGGGGAGACCCAGTACTTC. It codes for CASFTRVGETQYF.

The sample holds a few counts of this clone. This chain joins TRBV7-6 and TRBJ2-7, with 7 positions matching TRBD1. The CDR3 has 14 amino acids. CDR1 is SGHVS and CDR2 is FNYEAQ in the germline V gene. With V trimmed by 5 bases and J by 6 bases, 10 bases remained unmatched. The CDR3 nucleotides are TGTGCCAGCAGCCCTGGACAGGATTCGGGCGAGCAGTACTTC. Protein product: CASSPGQDSGEQYF.